These 27 T cell receptor beta chains originate from one sample sequenced in a study of T-cell reconstitution after alpha-beta-depleted transplantation in children (dated by TCRdb to 2016 to 2018). The library was built by means of PCR. Sequencing was carried out with an Illumina HiSeq 2500. Molecular barcoding was employed in the preparation of TCR libraries, with unique molecular identifiers being used to normalize TCRbeta repertoire quantification. TCRdb took the public reads, trimmed them with fastp at Q25, ran MiXCR for clone calling and kept in-frame beta chains. Rows merge per CDR3 protein into single entries with the most common DNA and genes. In this sample the table shows about 230,000 distinct CDR3 sequences, around 9.5% of which occur a single time. Together, the top ten hold 5.5% to 8% of the sample. Sample: PBMCs from the stem cell graft donor, taken from the stem cell graft. These TCRs come from a human donor who donated a stem cell graft to a child with acute lymphoblastic leukemia.

This clonotype has just a few counts. The V gene is TRBV11-3, the J gene TRBJ2-1; 10 bases are shared with TRBD2. CDR1 SGHNT and CDR2 YENEEA come from the germline V gene. Trimming took 1 base from V and 9 from J; bases not matched to a gene: 6. The CDR3 spans 15 residues. As DNA, the CDR3 is TGTGCCAGCAGCTTAGTCCCTAGCGGGGGACGTGAGCAGTTCTTC. It encodes CASSLVPSGGREQFF.

The CDR3 coding sequence is TGTGCCAGCAGCTTAGCGCTGGCGAGGGGTCCGGGGAATTCACCCCTCCACTTT. This translates into CASSLALARGPGNSPLHF. The V gene is TRBV7-8, the J gene TRBJ1-6, with D maybe TRBD1 (5 bases). The CDR3 extends over 18 amino acids. The V gene lost 0 bases and the J gene lost 7 bases, with 19 bases spanning the gap. Looked up from germline, CDR1 is SGHVS and CDR2 is FQNEAQ.

This clonotype was recorded only once. A much larger clone differs from this one at a single base, so this may be a read error. V gene TRBV15 combines with J gene TRBJ2-3; the match to TRBD1 covers 11 bases. J lost 3 bases, V lost 1 base, and 3 bases had no gene match. The CDR3 runs 16 residues. CDR1 and CDR2 (germline): LNHNV, YYDKDF (reference sequence). The CDR3 DNA is TGTGCCACCAGCAGAGCCCGGGACAGGGGGACAGATACGCAGTATTTT. Protein sequence: CATSRARDRGTDTQYF.

The V call is TRBV7-6, the J call TRBJ2-7; no clear D gene. The CDR3 loop spans 10 amino acids. Looked up from germline, CDR1 is SGHVS and CDR2 is FNYEAQ. Deletions cut 1 base from V and 8 bases from J, with 3 bases between. CDR3 in amino acids: CASSLGKQYF. The CDR3 DNA reads as TGTGCCAGCAGCTTAGGGAAGCAGTACTTC.

The CDR3: CASTPGGGGTSYEQYF. CDR3 coding DNA: TGTGCCAGCACCCCGGGGGGGGGCGGCACCTCCTACGAGCAGTACTTC. V is TRBV7-9 and J is TRBJ2-7; 8 positions agree with TRBD2. The trim removed 7 bases at V and 0 bases at J, leaving 11 bases unmatched. This CDR3 is built from 16 residues. Germline values: CDR1 SEHNR, CDR2 FQNEAQ (reference sequence).

This clonotype was seen a few times. This rearrangement joins TRBV5-1 to TRBJ2-4; perhaps TRBD2 as D (5 bases). Germline V lookup: CDR1 SGHRS, CDR2 YFSETQ. The V end lost 0 bases, the J end lost 2 bases, and 9 bases lay between the germline ends. This CDR3 has 15 amino acids. The CDR3, as DNA: TGCGCCAGCAGCTTGGATGCGGGCACCAAAAACATTCAGTACTTC. It specifies CASSLDAGTKNIQYF.

This clonotype appeared a few times. The rearrangement links TRBV6-2 or TRBV6-3 to TRBJ1-1; 8 bases align to TRBD1. Trimming took 8 bases from V and 5 from J; bases not matched to a gene: 10. The germline gives CDR1 MNHEY, CDR2 SVGEGT. CDR3 size: 14 residues. The CDR3 loop is CASRAGGVLTEAFF. The CDR3 coding sequence is TGTGCCAGCCGAGCAGGGGGCGTTCTGACTGAAGCTTTCTTT.

This clonotype was seen many times. The DNA of the CDR3 is TGTGCCAGCAGTTTATACTTCGGGGGGGATGGCTACACCTTC. Protein: CASSLYFGGDGYTF. The J gene is TRBJ1-2, the V gene TRBV27; possibly TRBD1 for D (5 bases). The V and J ends lost 1 base and 6 bases respectively, with 12 bases between them. Germline CDR1 reads MNHEY; CDR2 reads SMNVEV (reference sequence). The CDR3 covers 14 residues.

This clonotype was picked up a small number of times. The chain has TRBV6-2 or TRBV6-3 and TRBJ1-1; D ambiguous. The germline V and J ends were trimmed by 0 bases and 1 base, with 6 bases remaining between them. The CDR3 contains 14 residues. From germline, CDR1 is MNHEY and CDR2 SVGEGT. Written as DNA, the CDR3 is TGTGCCAGCAGTTACTCTTTCGAGAACACTGAAGCTTTCTTT. It encodes CASSYSFENTEAFF.

The rearrangement uses TRBV18 and TRBJ2-1; no clear D gene. Trimming removed 2 bases at V and 0 bases at J, with 5 bases between. Germline V CDR1 and CDR2: KGHSH, LQKENI. The CDR3 loop spans 14 amino acids. Here the CDR3 reads CASSPSSSYNEQFF. In nucleotides, the CDR3 is TGTGCCAGCTCACCAAGCAGCTCCTACAATGAGCAGTTCTTC.

The chain recombines TRBV27 with TRBJ2-5, with 9 nucleotides matching TRBD1. The CDR3 has 19 residues. With 11 bases clipped from V and 1 base from J, the junction kept 23 bases outside the gene matches. Germline CDR1 is MNHEY and CDR2 is SMNVEV (reference sequence). Written as DNA, the CDR3 is TGTGCCTTCTGTTTATTGTCAGGGACAGGGAGGATGGTCCAAGAGACCCAGTACTTC. Amino acid sequence: CAFCLLSGTGRMVQETQYF.

The chain has TRBV2 and TRBJ1-6; weak D call: TRBD1 (6 bases). The CDR3 totals 14 residues. CDR1 is SNHLY and CDR2 is FYNNEI in the germline V gene. Trimming removed 2 bases from V and 9 bases from J, with 11 bases in between. This CDR3 reads CASSEMGAGSPLHF. DNA for the CDR3: TGTGCCAGCAGTGAAATGGGGGCGGGTTCACCCCTCCACTTT.

This clonotype was seen more than once but under ten times. At one end, the junction sequence differs from germline, possibly due to a read error. J is TRBJ1-2 and V is TRBV20-1; weak D call: TRBD1 (6 bases). Looked up from germline, CDR1 is DFQATT and CDR2 is SNEGSKA (reference sequence). The CDR3 has 15 amino acids. The CDR3 nucleotides read TGCAGTGCAAGAGAAATGGGGTTCAGGGGCTATGGCTACACCTTC. It translates to CSAREMGFRGYGYTF.

This clonotype was counted only a few times. The chain combines TRBV12-3 or TRBV12-4 with TRBJ1-4, with D maybe TRBD1 (5 bases). The CDR3 is 14 amino acids. V lost 4 bases, J lost 3 bases, and 9 bases lay in between. CDR3 in DNA: TGTGCCAGCAGTTGGGGACGGCCTAATGAAAAACTGTTTTTT. As protein: CASSWGRPNEKLFF.

The chain employs TRBV12-3 or TRBV12-4 and TRBJ1-3, with TRBD1 as a possible D gene (5 bases). The CDR3 totals 16 residues. The V gene lost 6 bases and the J gene lost 0 bases, with 15 bases spanning the gap. The DNA for the CDR3 is TGTGCCAGCAGGTTGACAGACCCACGCTCTGGAAACACCATATATTTT. Residues: CASRLTDPRSGNTIYF.

This clonotype was detected many times. The V call is TRBV11-1, the J call TRBJ2-1, with 12 bases matching TRBD2. The CDR3 is 19 residues long. The junction had 17 bases not matched to a gene; V was cut back by 5 bases and J by 6 bases. Looked up from germline, CDR1 is SGHAT and CDR2 is FQDESV (reference sequence). As DNA, the CDR3 is TGTGCCAGCAGCACAAATAACCCCGGACTAGCGGGGTGGAGCAATGAGCAGTTCTTC. Translation gives CASSTNNPGLAGWSNEQFF.

J is TRBJ2-7 and V is TRBV29-1, with 9 positions matching TRBD1. Germline V gene sequence: CDR1 SQVTM, CDR2 ANQGSEA. J lost 5 bases, V lost 6 bases, and 14 bases had no gene match. This CDR3 contains 15 residues. The CDR3 region is CSVGQGTGKDNEQYF. The CDR3 DNA is TGCAGCGTGGGGCAGGGGACAGGGAAAGATAACGAGCAGTACTTC.

On this clonotype itself: This may come from a read error, since a much larger clone is one base off. Given the absence of the conserved phenylalanine or tryptophan at the CDR3 end, a read error is likely. The chain has TRBV12-3 or TRBV12-4 and TRBJ1-1; 8 nucleotides match TRBD1. The CDR3 runs to 14 residues. V lost 5 bases and J lost 5; bases outside the gene matches: 7. The CDR3 region is CASSRRRGRTEAFY. CDR3 DNA sequence: TGTGCCAGCAGTCGTCGCAGGGGGCGAACTGAAGCTTTCTAT.

This sequence joins TRBV14 and TRBJ2-1, with D perhaps matching TRBD1 (5 bases). CDR1 is SGHDN, CDR2 FVKESK, per germline. There are 16 residues in the CDR3. V dropped 3 bases and J dropped 0 bases, with 12 bases sitting between them. CDR3 DNA sequence: TGTGCCAGCAGCCAGAGGACACTGAGCTCCTACAATGAGCAGTTCTTC. Amino acids: CASSQRTLSSYNEQFF.

This clonotype was picked up many times. The genes are TRBV24-1 and TRBJ2-5; TRBD2 matches 7 bases. The J segment lost 1 base and the V segment lost 0 bases, leaving 10 bases of the junction unmatched. The CDR3 length is 18 residues. Germline lookup yields CDR1 KGHDR and CDR2 SFDVKD. CDR3 DNA: TGTGCCACCAGTGATTTGGGGGCCTTGGGAGGGGCCCAAGAGACCCAGTACTTC. Translation: CATSDLGALGGAQETQYF.

This clonotype occurred a few times. The chain couples TRBV20-1 to TRBJ1-1, with 7 nucleotides matching TRBD1. This CDR3 spans 15 amino acids. Germline CDR1 reads DFQATT; CDR2 reads SNEGSKA (reference sequence). The junction had 10 bases not matched to a gene; V was cut back by 3 bases and J by 3 bases. The CDR3 DNA is TGCAGTGCTAGGGTAACAGGGGCGGTGGACACTGAAGCTTTCTTT. This sequence encodes CSARVTGAVDTEAFF.

This clonotype was seen a handful of times. This chain uses TRBV5-1 with TRBJ1-1, with a possible D match to TRBD1 (5 bases). The length of the CDR3 is 15 residues. V was cut by 0 bases and J by 0 bases, with 9 bases left in between. Germline CDR1 SGHRS, CDR2 YFSETQ. The CDR3 DNA follows: TGCGCCAGCAGCTTGGATCGGGGGGTGAACACTGAAGCTTTCTTT. This encodes CASSLDRGVNTEAFF.

The V and J genes are TRBV5-1 and TRBJ1-2; 11 bases are a match to TRBD1. The CDR3 has 16 residues. The V and J ends lost 4 bases and 4 bases, in that order; junction bases with no gene match: 9. CDR1 is SGHRS and CDR2 is YFSETQ in the germline V gene. CDR3 amino acids: CASSQDRGPSLYGYTF. The CDR3 DNA reads TGCGCCAGCAGCCAGGACAGGGGGCCCTCACTCTATGGCTACACCTTC.

This chain connects TRBV7-2 to TRBJ2-5; weak D call: TRBD1 (6 bases). The CDR3 contains 15 residues. Trimming shortened V by 0 bases and J by 9 bases, and 17 bases separated the two germline ends. CDR1 and CDR2 from the germline V gene are SGHTA and FQGNSA. The CDR3: CASSLARQGPESQYF. DNA of the CDR3: TGTGCCAGCAGCTTAGCAAGGCAGGGGCCGGAATCCCAGTACTTC.

This clonotype came up many times. The chain employs TRBV2 and TRBJ2-7; D is uncertain. The CDR3 is 10 residues long. Germline V gene lookup returns CDR1 SNHLY and CDR2 FYNNEI. Trimming removed 7 bases at V and 4 bases at J, with 5 bases between. CDR3 DNA: TGTGCCAGCAAAGGGTACGAGCAGTACTTC. Its translation is CASKGYEQYF. The complete variable domain, with remaining parts taken from reference TRBV2 and TRBJ2-7, reads EPEVTQTPSHQVTQMGQEVILRCVPISNHLYFYWYRQILGQKVEFLVSFYNNEISEKSEIFDDQFSVERPDGSNFTLKIRSTKLEDSAMYFCASKGYEQYFGPGTRLTVT.

This clonotype has ten or more counts. The rearrangement joins TRBV29-1 to TRBJ1-1; D is unresolved. CDR1 is SQVTM, CDR2 ANQGSEA, per germline. Trimming stripped 3 bases from V and 0 bases from J, with 11 bases between. This CDR3 contains 14 residues. This chain's CDR3 is CSVDLAGMNTEAFF. DNA of the CDR3: TGCAGCGTTGATTTGGCAGGCATGAACACTGAAGCTTTCTTT.

The table lists this clonotype with a few counts. This chain links TRBV20-1 with TRBJ2-1; D perhaps matches TRBD2 (5 bases). Germline CDR1 reads DFQATT; CDR2 reads SNEGSKA (reference sequence). This CDR3 is built from 15 residues. V lost 2 bases to trimming and J lost 8 bases, with 19 bases between them. CDR3 region: CSARFDYPMSDEQFF. The CDR3 DNA reads as TGCAGTGCTAGATTCGACTACCCGATGTCTGATGAGCAGTTCTTC.